The T cell receptor beta chain described here comes from a study of shared clonotypes between healthy human individuals (dated by TCRdb to between 2020 and 2021). Regarding the research as a whole: The cohort comprised two women and three men aged 18 to 49 years. Per donor, leukapheresis produced somewhere between about 0.8 and 9 billion PBMCs. For each donor, CD4 naive and CD4 memory were each given three plates, CD8 naive was given two plates, and CD8 memory was given one plate. The study deeply sequenced blood TCR repertoires of about 5 healthy adults to estimate repertoire size and the extent of clonotype sharing between individuals. Different laboratories and diverse techniques were used to prepare libraries and sequence TCR repertoires, to increase sequencing depth and limit assay-specific biases. The research as a whole found: Even with the large sequencing depth, rarefaction of the sorted-subset datasets indicated that sequencing was incomplete. Because the study included only a small number of donors, the genetic and exposure-history diversity represented was limited. Naive subsets generally had larger estimated clonotype richness than memory subsets did. Only blood was sampled, and tissue TCR repertoires likely differ from those in blood. Pairwise subsampling led to the expectation that sequencing depth would affect the degree of clonotype sharing among donors. When a handful of donors were compared, the shared fraction of clonotypes was 5% to 6.5% for naive CD4, around 3.6% for naive CD8, more than 2% for memory CD4, and roughly 0.43% for memory CD8. Compared with non-shared clonotypes, clonotypes shared by all four sorted-subset donors had higher generation probabilities.

The CDR3 contains 14 residues, cysteine and phenylalanine counted. Of all the DNA, just the CDR3 is kept, 42 bases in frame from base 1. V gives up 5 bases and J gives up 4 bases, and the segment between their germline ends measures 14 bases. Per the germline V gene, MDHEN is the CDR1 and SYDVKM is the CDR2. This clone was seen more than once but under ten times. Its antigen is unknown. Qualities for individual bases were not recorded, and no much larger clone is one base off. CD8 naive samples were CD45RO-negative cells positively selected for CCR7, giving a CD45RA+CCR7+ population that excluded TemRA cells. Healthy HIV-negative adults with no recently reported acute infections or vaccinations were included as donors. Every donor was a Caucasian adult living in Nashville, Tennessee, USA. Blood was obtained by leukapheresis, after which PBMCs were separated by Ficoll-Histopaque density gradient centrifugation and cryopreserved in liquid nitrogen vapor phase. Analytical flow cytometry was used to check the purity and quantity of every magnetically sorted T cell population. Genomic DNA was isolated from each sorted fraction and quantified by UV absorbance on a Nanodrop 2000c.

Using the deep immunoSEQ assay, multiplex PCR amplified TCR CDR3 regions from genomic DNA. For each cell subset, the extracted genomic DNA was distributed evenly across all wells of several immunoSEQ 96-well plates, and each plate served as one replicate. For sorted subsets, each replicate PCR was loaded with roughly 0.2 ug genomic DNA, equivalent to 32,000 or so T cell genomes. Purified libraries were measured with a Qubit 3.0 fluorometer, size-checked on a Bioanalyzer 2100, and measured again with the KAPA Library Quantification kit. Every immunoSEQ 96-well plate was sequenced on a dedicated single-read 150-cycle Illumina NextSeq 550 flow cell. Processing in the source paper ran as follows. Because the immunoSEQ output held only junctional sequences and lacked quality scores, the filtering could not match the filtering applied to full-length reads. To assign V/J genes and CDR3, sequences were annotated using PyIR, a Python wrapper for IgBLAST v1.9, with IMGT germline references. Reads were removed for weak V/J assignments (E-value above 1e-6), missing CDR3, stop codons, out-of-frame junctions, or ambiguous translated residues. A V3J clonotype was defined by an identical inferred V gene, J gene, and CDR3 amino acid sequence. Percentage overlap between repertoires was computed as shared unique clonotypes divided by the size of the smaller repertoire. RTK rarefaction, the Chao1 estimator, and Recon v2.1 estimates of unobserved clonotypes were used to assess repertoire richness. Generation probabilities for all TCRbeta clonotypes obtained by the gDNA method from a few donors were computed using OLGA. In its TCRdb copy, this immuneACCESS table keeps in-frame sequences only and misses some clones. Where compared with another copy, unresolved V genes explain less than half of these, and the others have no known cause. V and J calls and clone size come straight from that table; D and trimming were deduced from the DNA. Within this sample are nearly 2 million clones, with approximately 94% of them counted one time only. The top ten constitute approximately 1% of the sample.

Specimen: naive CD8+ T cells sorted from blood. The cell subset or site label on this specimen signifies: CD45RA+CCR7+. The rearrangement combines TRBV28 with TRBJ1-1; confidence is insufficient to name the D gene. This receptor was identified in a man between 18 and 35 years old in good health. The nucleotide sequence is given as TGTGCCAGCAGTGTACTTCTCGACGCCACTGAAGCTTTCTTT. It codes for CASSVLLDATEAFF.